These T cell receptor beta chains were read from a single sample in a study of T cell repertoires in cytomegalovirus infection. These receptors' antigens are unknown. TCRdb re-called the reads with MiXCR, one entry per CDR3 protein. The data contain about 830,000 distinct CDR3 sequences, 30% to 35% of them singletons. Source: cultured CD8+ T cells from PBMCs, taken from culture after CMV antigen stimulation. The receptor source for this set is a human donor in good health (CMV status not recorded). Some clones in this sample may be carry-over from other donors' samples. CDR3s include the opening cysteine and the closing phenylalanine or tryptophan. D genes are given only for firm matches. Size tells how often a clone was seen (once, few, many) or the class of an expanded clone, and some rows leave it out.

>many|TRBJ1-5|TRBD1|TRBV28
CASSGTGGNQPQHF
TGTGCCAGCAGCGGGACAGGGGGTAATCAGCCCCAGCATTTT
>many|TRBJ2-7|TRBD1|TRBV7-7
CASSPWTGAYEQYF
TGTGCTAGCAGCCCGTGGACAGGGGCCTACGAGCAGTACTTC
>NA|TRBJ2-5|TRBD2|TRBV15
CATSRLPSGRETQYF
TGTGCCACCAGCAGACTACCTAGCGGCAGGGAGACCCAGTACTTC
>few|TRBJ1-6|NA|TRBV27
CASSPPGGSYNSPLHF
TGTGCCAGCAGTCCACCAGGCGGCTCCTATAATTCACCCCTCCACTTT
>once|TRBJ1-5|TRBD1|TRBV27
CATRTGLNQPQHF
TGTGCCACCCGGACAGGACTTAATCAGCCCCAGCATTTT
>few|TRBJ2-2|NA|TRBV14
CASSQDPVGVTGELFF
TGTGCCAGCAGCCAAGACCCCGTTGGGGTTACCGGGGAGCTGTTTTTT
>many|TRBJ1-6|TRBD1|TRBV4-2
CASSLSTGENSPLHF
TGTGCCAGCAGCCTATCGACAGGGGAAAATTCACCCCTCCACTTT
>once|TRBJ1-2|TRBD1|TRBV27
CVSSLGQGAGGYTF
TGTGTCAGCAGTCTAGGACAGGGAGCGGGTGGCTACACCTTC
>NA|TRBJ1-1|NA|TRBV4-1
CASSRHTGAEAFF
TGCGCCAGCAGCCGGCACACGGGCGCTGAAGCTTTCTTT
>few|TRBJ2-2|TRBD2|TRBV11-2
CASSLELRGGLTGELFF
TGTGCCAGCAGCTTAGAACTGCGGGGGGGTCTGACCGGGGAGCTGTTTTTT
>few|TRBJ2-5|NA|TRBV7-9
CASSPDWLGTQYF
TGTGCCAGCAGTCCTGACTGGCTCGGGACCCAGTACTTC
>few|TRBJ1-2|NA|TRBV4-3
CASSQDPPGVYYGYTF
TGCGCCAGCAGCCAAGATCCCCCAGGGGTCTACTATGGCTACACCTTC
>few|TRBJ2-5|TRBD1|TRBV6-1
CASSPRSRDRLLYQETQYF
TGTGCCAGCAGTCCCCGATCGAGGGACAGATTACTGTACCAAGAGACCCAGTACTTC
>many|TRBJ2-6|NA|TRBV7-6
CAIPTSGANVLTF
TGTGCCATCCCAACCTCTGGGGCCAACGTCCTGACTTTC
>NA|TRBJ2-3|NA|TRBV11-2
CASSFPTRGVADTQYF
TGTGCCAGCAGCTTCCCAACTAGGGGGGTCGCAGATACGCAGTATTTT
>NA|TRBJ1-2|NA|TRBV20-1
CSVSWRHNYGYTF
TGCAGTGTAAGCTGGCGGCATAACTATGGCTACACCTTC
>NA|TRBJ1-2|NA|TRBV4-2
CASSQGGQGDGYTF
TGTGCCAGCAGCCAAGGGGGACAAGGGGATGGCTACACCTTC
>many|TRBJ1-1|TRBD1|TRBV7-2
CASSFPRQGMNTEAFF
TGTGCCAGCAGCTTTCCTAGACAGGGGATGAACACTGAAGCTTTCTTT
>NA|TRBJ1-1|NA|TRBV19
CASSRGLATEAFF
TGTGCCAGTAGTAGAGGACTTGCCACTGAAGCTTTCTTT
>NA|TRBJ2-7|TRBD1|TRBV5-1
CASSPGQGAASEQYF
TGCGCCAGCAGCCCGGGACAGGGGGCCGCAAGCGAGCAGTACTTC
>NA|TRBJ2-1|TRBD1|TRBV7-9
CASSYPMGQSLYNEQFF
TGTGCCAGCAGCTACCCGATGGGACAGTCTCTTTACAATGAGCAGTTCTTC
>few|TRBJ1-1|TRBD1|TRBV11-2
CASSSDGTGNTEAFF
TGTGCCAGCAGCTCGGACGGGACAGGGAACACTGAAGCTTTCTTT